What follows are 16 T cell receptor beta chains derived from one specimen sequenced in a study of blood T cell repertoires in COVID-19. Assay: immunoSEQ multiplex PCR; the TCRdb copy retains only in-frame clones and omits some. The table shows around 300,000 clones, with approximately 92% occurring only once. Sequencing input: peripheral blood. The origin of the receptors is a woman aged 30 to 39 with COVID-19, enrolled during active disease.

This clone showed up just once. The CDR3 is CASSIVGAYQPQHF. Written as DNA, the CDR3 is TGTGCCAGTAGTATAGTAGGGGCCTATCAGCCCCAGCATTTT. The genes are TRBV19 and TRBJ1-5; D possibly corresponds to TRBD1 (5 bases). Germline V gene sequence: CDR1 LNHDA, CDR2 SQIVND (reference sequence). The V gene lost 1 base and the J gene lost 5 bases, with 9 bases spanning the gap. This CDR3 has 14 residues.

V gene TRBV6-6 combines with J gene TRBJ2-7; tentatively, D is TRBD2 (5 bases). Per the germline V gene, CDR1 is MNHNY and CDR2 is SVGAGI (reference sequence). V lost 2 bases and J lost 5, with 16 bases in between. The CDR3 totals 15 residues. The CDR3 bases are TGTGCCAGCAGTTACCCCCTAGCTCCTCATAACGAGCAGTACTTC. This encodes CASSYPLAPHNEQYF.

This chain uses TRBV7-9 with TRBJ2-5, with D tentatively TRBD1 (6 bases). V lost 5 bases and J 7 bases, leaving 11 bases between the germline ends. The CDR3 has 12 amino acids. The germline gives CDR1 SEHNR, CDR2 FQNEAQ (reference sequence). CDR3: CASSPGAATQYF. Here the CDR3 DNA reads TGTGCCAGCAGCCCAGGGGCGGCGACCCAGTACTTC.

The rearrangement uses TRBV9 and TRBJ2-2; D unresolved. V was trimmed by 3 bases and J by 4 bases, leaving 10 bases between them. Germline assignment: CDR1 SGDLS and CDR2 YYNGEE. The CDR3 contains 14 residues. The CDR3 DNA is TGTGCCAGCAGCGCGACAATGAGCACCGGGGAGCTGTTTTTT. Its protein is CASSATMSTGELFF.

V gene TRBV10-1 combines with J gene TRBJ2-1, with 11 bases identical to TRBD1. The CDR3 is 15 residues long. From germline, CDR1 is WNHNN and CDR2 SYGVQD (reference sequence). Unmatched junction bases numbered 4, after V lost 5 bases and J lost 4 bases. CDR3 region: CASSPGTGGYNEQFF. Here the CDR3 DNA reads TGCGCCAGCAGTCCCGGGACAGGGGGATACAATGAGCAGTTCTTC.

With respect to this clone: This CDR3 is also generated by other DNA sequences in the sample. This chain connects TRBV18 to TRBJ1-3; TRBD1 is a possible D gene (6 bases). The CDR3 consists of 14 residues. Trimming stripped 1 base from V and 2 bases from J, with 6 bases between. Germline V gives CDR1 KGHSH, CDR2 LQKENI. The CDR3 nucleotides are TGTGCCAGCTCACCACAGGGGGCTGGAAACACCATATATTTT. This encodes CASSPQGAGNTIYF.

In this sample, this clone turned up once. The CDR3 coding sequence is TGTGCCACCCTGCCAGGGGGCAAGTCTGGGGCCAACGTCCTGACTTTC. Translation gives CATLPGGKSGANVLTF. This chain joins TRBV28 and TRBJ2-6, with TRBD1 matching over 8 bases. The CDR3 extends over 16 amino acids. The V gene's germline CDR1 is MDHEN and CDR2 SYDVKM. The V and J ends lost 10 bases and 1 base, in that order; junction bases with no gene match: 9.

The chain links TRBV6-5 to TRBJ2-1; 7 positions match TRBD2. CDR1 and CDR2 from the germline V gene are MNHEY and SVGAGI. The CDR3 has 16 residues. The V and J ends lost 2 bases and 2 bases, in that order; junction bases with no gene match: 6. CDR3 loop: CASSYGAGVAYNEQFF. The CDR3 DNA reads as TGTGCCAGCAGTTACGGTGCGGGAGTCGCCTACAATGAGCAGTTCTTC.

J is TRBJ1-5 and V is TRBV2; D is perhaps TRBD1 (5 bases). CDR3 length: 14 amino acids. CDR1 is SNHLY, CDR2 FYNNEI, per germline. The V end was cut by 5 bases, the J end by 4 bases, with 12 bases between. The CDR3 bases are TGTGCCAGCAGTTTTCAGGGCACGAATCAGCCCCAGCATTTT. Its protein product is CASSFQGTNQPQHF.

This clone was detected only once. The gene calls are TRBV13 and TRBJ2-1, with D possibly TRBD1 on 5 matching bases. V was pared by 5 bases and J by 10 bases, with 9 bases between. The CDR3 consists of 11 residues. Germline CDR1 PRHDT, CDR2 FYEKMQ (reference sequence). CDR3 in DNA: TGTGCCAGCAGCCCAGGGCGGGAGCAGTTCTTC. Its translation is CASSPGREQFF.

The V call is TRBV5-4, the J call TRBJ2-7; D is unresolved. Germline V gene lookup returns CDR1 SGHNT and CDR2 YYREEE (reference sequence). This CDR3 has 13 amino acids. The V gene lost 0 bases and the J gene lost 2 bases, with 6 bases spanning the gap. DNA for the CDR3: TGTGCCAGCAGCTTGGGGCCGACCTACGAGCAGTACTTC. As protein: CASSLGPTYEQYF.

Here the CDR3 DNA reads TGCAGCGCCAAACAGGGGGACACTGAAGCTTTCTTT. It is translated as CSAKQGDTEAFF. This chain connects TRBV29-1 to TRBJ1-1, with 8 bases aligning to TRBD1. Germline V CDR1 and CDR2: SQVTM, ANQGSEA. This CDR3 spans 12 amino acids. V dropped 7 bases and J dropped 3; count of bases not matched to a gene: 4.

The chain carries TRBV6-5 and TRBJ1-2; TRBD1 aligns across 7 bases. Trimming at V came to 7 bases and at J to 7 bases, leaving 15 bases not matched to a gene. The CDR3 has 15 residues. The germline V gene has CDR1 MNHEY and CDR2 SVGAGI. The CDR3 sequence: CASTSPHRGRGGYTF. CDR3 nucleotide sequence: TGTGCCAGCACCTCCCCCCACAGGGGAAGGGGTGGCTACACCTTC.

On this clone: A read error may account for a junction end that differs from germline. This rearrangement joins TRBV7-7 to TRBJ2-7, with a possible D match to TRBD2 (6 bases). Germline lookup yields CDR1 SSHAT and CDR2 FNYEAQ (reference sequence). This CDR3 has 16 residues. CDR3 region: CASSWRIREFSYEQYF. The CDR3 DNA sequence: TGTGCTAGCAGCTGGCGGATCCGGGAGTTTTCCTACGAGCAGTACTTC.

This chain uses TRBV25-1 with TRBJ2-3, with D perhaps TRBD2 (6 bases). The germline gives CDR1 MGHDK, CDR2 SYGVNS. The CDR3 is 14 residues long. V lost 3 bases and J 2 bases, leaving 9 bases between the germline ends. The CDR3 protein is CASSEAGTTDTQYF. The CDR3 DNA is TGTGCCAGCAGTGAGGCGGGGACCACAGATACGCAGTATTTT.

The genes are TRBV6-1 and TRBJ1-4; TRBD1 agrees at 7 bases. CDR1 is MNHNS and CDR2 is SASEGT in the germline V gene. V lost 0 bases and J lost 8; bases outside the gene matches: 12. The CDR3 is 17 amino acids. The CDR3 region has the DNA TGTGCCAGCAGTGAAGCGGTCGTGCAGGGGGTTACGGAAAAACTGTTTTTT. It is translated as CASSEAVVQGVTEKLFF.